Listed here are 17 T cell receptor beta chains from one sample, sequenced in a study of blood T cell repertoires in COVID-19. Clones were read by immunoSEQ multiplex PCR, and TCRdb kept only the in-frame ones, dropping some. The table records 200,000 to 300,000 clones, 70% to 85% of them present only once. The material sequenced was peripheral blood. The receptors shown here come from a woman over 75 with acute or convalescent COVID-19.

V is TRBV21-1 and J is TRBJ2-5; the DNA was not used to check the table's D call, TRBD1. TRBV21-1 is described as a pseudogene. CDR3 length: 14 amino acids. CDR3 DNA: TGTGCCAGCAGTACGGGACAGGGCAGGGAGACCCAGTACTTC. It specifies CASSTGQGRETQYF.

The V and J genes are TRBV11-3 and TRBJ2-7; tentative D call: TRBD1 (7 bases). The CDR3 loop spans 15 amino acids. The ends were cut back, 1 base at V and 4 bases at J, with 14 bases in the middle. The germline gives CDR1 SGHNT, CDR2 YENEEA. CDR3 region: CASSLAGGGWYEQYF. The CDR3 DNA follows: TGTGCCAGCAGCTTAGCCGGAGGGGGCTGGTACGAGCAGTACTTC.

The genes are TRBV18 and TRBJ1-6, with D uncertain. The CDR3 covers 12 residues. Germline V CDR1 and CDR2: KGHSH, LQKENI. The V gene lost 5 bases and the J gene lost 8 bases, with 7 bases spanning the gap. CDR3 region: CASSSRDSPLHF. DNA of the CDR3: TGTGCCAGCTCATCGAGGGATTCACCCCTCCACTTT.

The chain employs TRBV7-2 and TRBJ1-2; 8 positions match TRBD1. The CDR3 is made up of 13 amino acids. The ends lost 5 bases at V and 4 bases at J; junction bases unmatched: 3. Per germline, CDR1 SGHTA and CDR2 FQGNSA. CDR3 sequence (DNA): TGTGCCAGCAGCCGGGACAGGATCTATGGCTACACCTTC. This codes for CASSRDRIYGYTF.

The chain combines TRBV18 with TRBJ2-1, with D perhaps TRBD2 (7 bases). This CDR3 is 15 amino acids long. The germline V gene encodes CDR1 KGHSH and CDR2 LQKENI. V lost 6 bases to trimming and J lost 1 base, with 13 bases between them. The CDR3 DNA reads TGTGCCAGCTCCGGGGGGCAGGGTTCCTACAATGAGCAGTTCTTC. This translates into CASSGGQGSYNEQFF.

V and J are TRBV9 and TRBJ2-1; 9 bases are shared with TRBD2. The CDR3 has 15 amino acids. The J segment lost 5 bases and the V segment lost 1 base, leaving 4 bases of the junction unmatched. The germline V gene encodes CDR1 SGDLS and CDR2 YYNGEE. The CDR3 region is CASSVRAGGHNEQFF. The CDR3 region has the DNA TGTGCCAGCAGCGTAAGGGCGGGGGGGCACAATGAGCAGTTCTTC.

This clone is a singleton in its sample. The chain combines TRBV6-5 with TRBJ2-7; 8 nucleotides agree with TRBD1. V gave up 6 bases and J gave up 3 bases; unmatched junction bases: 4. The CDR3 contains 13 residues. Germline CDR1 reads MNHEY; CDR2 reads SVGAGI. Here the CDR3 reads CASRAGTGYEQYF. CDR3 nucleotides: TGTGCCAGCAGAGCCGGGACAGGCTACGAGCAGTACTTC.

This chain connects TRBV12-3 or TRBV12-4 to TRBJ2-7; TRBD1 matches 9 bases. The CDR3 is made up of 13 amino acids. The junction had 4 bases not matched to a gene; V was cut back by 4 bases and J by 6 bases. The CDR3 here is CASSSGQGVEQYF. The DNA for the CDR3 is TGTGCCAGCAGTTCGGGACAGGGAGTCGAGCAGTACTTC.

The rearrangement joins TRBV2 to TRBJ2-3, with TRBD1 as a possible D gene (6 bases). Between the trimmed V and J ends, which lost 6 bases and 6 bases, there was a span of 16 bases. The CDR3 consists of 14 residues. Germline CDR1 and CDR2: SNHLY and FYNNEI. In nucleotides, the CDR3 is TGTGCCAGCAGGAAGGGGGAACCGATGGATACGCAGTATTTT. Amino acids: CASRKGEPMDTQYF.

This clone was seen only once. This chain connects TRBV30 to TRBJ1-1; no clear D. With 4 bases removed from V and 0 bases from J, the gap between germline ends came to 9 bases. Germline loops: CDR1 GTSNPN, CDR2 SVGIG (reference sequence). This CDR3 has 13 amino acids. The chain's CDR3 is CAWNNGMNTEAFF. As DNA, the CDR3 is TGTGCCTGGAATAATGGCATGAACACTGAAGCTTTCTTT.

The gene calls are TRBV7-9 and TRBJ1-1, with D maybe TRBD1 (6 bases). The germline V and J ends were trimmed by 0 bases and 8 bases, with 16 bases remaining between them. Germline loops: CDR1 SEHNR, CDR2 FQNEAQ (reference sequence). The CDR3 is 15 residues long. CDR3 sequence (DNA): TGTGCCAGCAGCTTAGCAGGGAGACAGGTTAAAGAAGCTTTCTTT. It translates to CASSLAGRQVKEAFF.

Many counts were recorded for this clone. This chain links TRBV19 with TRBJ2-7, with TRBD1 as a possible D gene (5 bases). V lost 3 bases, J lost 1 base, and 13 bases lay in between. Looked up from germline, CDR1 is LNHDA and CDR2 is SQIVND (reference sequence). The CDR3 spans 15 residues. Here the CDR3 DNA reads TGTGCCAGTAGTATCTCTGGTGCAGGGTCCTACGAGCAGTACTTC. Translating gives CASSISGAGSYEQYF.

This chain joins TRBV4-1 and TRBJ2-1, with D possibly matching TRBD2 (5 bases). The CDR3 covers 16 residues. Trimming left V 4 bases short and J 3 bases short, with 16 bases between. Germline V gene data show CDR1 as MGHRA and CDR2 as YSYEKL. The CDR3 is CASSLQATTVYNEQFF. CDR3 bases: TGCGCCAGCAGCCTCCAGGCGACTACGGTCTACAATGAGCAGTTCTTC.

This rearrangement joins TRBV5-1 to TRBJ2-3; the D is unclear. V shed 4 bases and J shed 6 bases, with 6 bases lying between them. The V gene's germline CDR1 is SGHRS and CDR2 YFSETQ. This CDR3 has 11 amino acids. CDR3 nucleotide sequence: TGCGCCAGCAGCCCCGGGGATACGCAGTATTTT. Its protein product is CASSPGDTQYF.

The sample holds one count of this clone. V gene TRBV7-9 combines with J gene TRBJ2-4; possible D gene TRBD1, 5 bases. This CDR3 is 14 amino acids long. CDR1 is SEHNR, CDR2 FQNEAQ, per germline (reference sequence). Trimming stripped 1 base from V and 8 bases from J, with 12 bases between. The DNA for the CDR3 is TGTGCCAGCAGCTTAGTCCAGGGTAGACACATTCAGTACTTC. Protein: CASSLVQGRHIQYF.

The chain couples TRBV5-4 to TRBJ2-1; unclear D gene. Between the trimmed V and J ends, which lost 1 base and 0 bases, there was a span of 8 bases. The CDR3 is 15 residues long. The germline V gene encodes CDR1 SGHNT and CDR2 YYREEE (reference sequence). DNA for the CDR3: TGTGCCAGCAGCTTGAGTCAGAACTCCTACAATGAGCAGTTCTTC. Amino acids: CASSLSQNSYNEQFF.

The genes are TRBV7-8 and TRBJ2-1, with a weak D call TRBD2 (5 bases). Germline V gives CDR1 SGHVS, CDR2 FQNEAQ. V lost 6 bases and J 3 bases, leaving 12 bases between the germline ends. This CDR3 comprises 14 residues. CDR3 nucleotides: TGTGCCAGCAGGCTTAGCGCCGGCTACAATGAGCAGTTCTTC. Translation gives CASRLSAGYNEQFF. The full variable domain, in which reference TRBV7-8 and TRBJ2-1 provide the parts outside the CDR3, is GAGVSQSPRYKVAKRGQDVALRCDPISGHVSLFWYQQALGQGPEFLTYFQNEAQLDKSGLPSDRFFAERPEGSVSTLKIQRTQQEDSAVYLCASRLSAGYNEQFFGPGTRLTVL.